The 17 T cell receptor beta chains below all came from one sample that was sequenced in a study of T cell repertoires in cytomegalovirus infection. TCRdb fed the reads into MiXCR, producing one record per CDR3 protein. The sample yields 290,000 or so distinct CDR3 sequences, 25% seen once. Sequenced: PBMCs. These receptors all stem from a human donor in good health (CMV status not recorded). Some clones in this sample may be carry-over from other donors' samples.

This chain connects TRBV2 to TRBJ1-5; D is undetermined. The CDR3 runs to 14 residues. Germline V gene sequence: CDR1 SNHLY, CDR2 FYNNEI. V was cut by 5 bases and J by 0 bases, with 8 bases left in between. CDR3 amino acids: CASSIGYSNQPQHF. The CDR3 DNA is TGTGCCAGCAGTATCGGATATAGCAATCAGCCCCAGCATTTT.

Only a few counts were recorded for this clonotype. The V call is TRBV7-2, the J call TRBJ2-3, with D possibly matching TRBD2 (6 bases). The CDR3 contains 12 residues. Germline V CDR1 and CDR2: SGHTA, FQGNSA. Trimming took off 6 bases at V and 4 bases at J, with 8 bases between the two ends. CDR3 in DNA: TGTGCCAGCAGGGGGACTCCAGATACGCAGTATTTT. Protein sequence: CASRGTPDTQYF.

The table lists this clonotype with a few counts. The rearrangement links TRBV12-3 or TRBV12-4 to TRBJ1-3, with D unresolved. The CDR3 totals 12 residues. The V gene lost 2 bases and the J gene lost 8 bases, with 7 bases spanning the gap. The CDR3 region is CASSLSGDTIYF. CDR3 bases: TGTGCCAGCAGTTTAAGCGGGGACACCATATATTTT.

V usage is TRBV6-6 and J usage is TRBJ2-1, with TRBD1 matching over 9 bases. Germline assignment: CDR1 MNHNY and CDR2 SVGAGI (reference sequence). The CDR3 length is 17 residues. The V segment lost 0 bases and the J segment 9 bases; nucleotides outside the gene matches: 12. CDR3 residues: CASSYSTTGGKVGEQFF. Written as DNA, the CDR3 is TGTGCCAGCAGTTACTCGACAACAGGGGGCAAAGTTGGTGAGCAGTTCTTC.

This clonotype was recorded a few times. This chain joins TRBV7-2 and TRBJ2-7; D is undetermined. Germline assignment: CDR1 SGHTA and CDR2 FQGNSA. There are 14 residues in the CDR3. V was clipped by 5 bases and J by 1 base, with 12 bases between them. CDR3 sequence: CASSQTTLSYEQYF. The CDR3 DNA is TGTGCCAGCAGCCAAACGACCCTATCCTACGAGCAGTACTTC.

The chain recombines TRBV20-1 with TRBJ2-3, with D possibly matching TRBD1 (6 bases). Germline lookup yields CDR1 DFQATT and CDR2 SNEGSKA (reference sequence). Trimming took 1 base from V and 2 from J, leaving 13 bases between them. There are 15 residues in the CDR3. The CDR3 DNA sequence: TGCAGTGCTAGAGGATCCGGGGACAACACAGATACGCAGTATTTT. Translation: CSARGSGDNTDTQYF.

This clonotype came up many times. The V call is TRBV7-9, the J call TRBJ2-2; 9 positions agree with TRBD1. V shed 5 bases and J 4 bases; nucleotides not matched to a gene: 5. Germline lookup yields CDR1 SEHNR and CDR2 FQNEAQ (reference sequence). The CDR3 covers 15 residues. The CDR3 reads CASSPGQGTTGELFF. CDR3 nucleotide sequence: TGTGCCAGCAGCCCGGGACAGGGTACCACCGGGGAGCTGTTTTTT. Together with reference TRBV7-9 and TRBJ2-2, the CDR3 gives the full variable domain: DTGVSQNPRHKITKRGQNVTFRCDPISEHNRLYWYRQTLGQGPEFLTYFQNEAQLEKSRLLSDRFSAERPKGSFSTLEIQRTEQGDSAMYLCASSPGQGTTGELFFGEGSRLTVL.

Here the CDR3 reads CASSLRTGANQPQHF. CDR3 sequence (DNA): TGTGCCAGCAGCTTGCGTACAGGGGCCAATCAGCCCCAGCATTTT. The chain links TRBV5-6 to TRBJ1-5; 7 bases match TRBD1. This CDR3 has 15 residues. V lost 1 base and J lost 3; bases outside the gene matches: 4. From germline, CDR1 is SGHDT and CDR2 YYEEEE.

This clonotype was observed many times. The chain is built from TRBV7-2 and TRBJ2-1; the D gene could be TRBD1 or TRBD2 (5 bases each). From germline, CDR1 is SGHTA and CDR2 FQGNSA. Between the trimmed V and J ends, which lost 1 base and 7 bases, there was a span of 17 bases. This CDR3 has 16 amino acids. This CDR3 is CASSLGVFEGRNEQFF. The CDR3, as DNA: TGTGCCAGCAGCTTAGGAGTCTTTGAGGGGCGGAATGAGCAGTTCTTC.

This clonotype was detected ten times or more. The chain couples TRBV19 to TRBJ2-1; 11 bases map to TRBD2. V shed 6 bases and J 4 bases; nucleotides not matched to a gene: 8. Germline V gene lookup returns CDR1 LNHDA and CDR2 SQIVND (reference sequence). This CDR3 spans 16 amino acids. CDR3 region: CASSHETSGIYNEQFF. The CDR3 DNA reads as TGTGCCAGTAGCCACGAGACTAGCGGGATTTACAATGAGCAGTTCTTC.

The rearrangement joins TRBV11-2 to TRBJ2-1; 12 bases are shared with TRBD2. The CDR3 runs to 17 residues. The J segment lost 3 bases and the V segment lost 1 base, leaving 4 bases of the junction unmatched. From germline, CDR1 is SGHAT and CDR2 FQNNGV. The CDR3 loop is CASSLVATSGSYNEQFF. The CDR3 nucleotides read TGTGCCAGCAGCTTAGTAGCGACTAGCGGGAGCTACAATGAGCAGTTCTTC.

The chain combines TRBV29-1 with TRBJ2-3; D unclear. Germline CDR1 SQVTM, CDR2 ANQGSEA. Trimming removed 5 bases from V and 4 bases from J, with 7 bases in between. The CDR3 runs to 11 residues. This CDR3 reads CSVRAADTQYF. The CDR3 nucleotides are TGCAGCGTTCGGGCCGCAGATACGCAGTATTTT.

The chain joins TRBV20-1 to TRBJ2-1; perhaps D is TRBD1 or TRBD2 (5 bases each). Between the trimmed V and J ends, which lost 1 base and 4 bases, there was a span of 11 bases. The length of the CDR3 is 14 residues. Germline lookup yields CDR1 DFQATT and CDR2 SNEGSKA (reference sequence). This CDR3 reads CSARGHGAYNEQFF. CDR3 sequence (DNA): TGCAGTGCTAGAGGCCACGGGGCTTACAATGAGCAGTTCTTC.

J is TRBJ2-7 and V is TRBV7-6; tentative D call: TRBD2 (6 bases). CDR1 and CDR2 (germline): SGHVS, FNYEAQ. The CDR3 loop spans 13 amino acids. The V and J ends lost 1 base and 5 bases respectively, with 9 bases between them. The CDR3: CASSLELANEQYF. The CDR3 region has the DNA TGTGCCAGCAGCTTAGAACTAGCAAACGAGCAGTACTTC.

The chain recombines TRBV28 with TRBJ1-5, with TRBD1 matching over 9 bases. The length of the CDR3 is 15 residues. V shed 5 bases and J 4 bases; nucleotides not matched to a gene: 6. CDR1 is MDHEN and CDR2 is SYDVKM in the germline V gene. CDR3 nucleotide sequence: TGTGCCAGCAGTCGTTACAGGGGGCGAAATCAGCCCCAGCATTTT. It specifies CASSRYRGRNQPQHF.

Many counts were recorded for this clonotype. V and J are TRBV7-2 and TRBJ1-1; 7 bases are a match to TRBD1. The CDR3 extends over 13 amino acids. Trimming took 4 bases from V and 5 from J; bases not matched to a gene: 4. Germline assignment: CDR1 SGHTA and CDR2 FQGNSA. The CDR3 DNA sequence: TGTGCCAGCAGCTGGACAGGCGGGACTGAAGCTTTCTTT. It codes for CASSWTGGTEAFF.

This chain links TRBV28 with TRBJ2-7; TRBD1 matches 8 bases. CDR1 and CDR2 (germline): MDHEN, SYDVKM. The ends lost 4 bases at V and 4 bases at J; junction bases unmatched: 9. This CDR3 region has 15 residues. The CDR3 nucleotides read TGTGCCAGCAGTTCCCCCGCGGGGACAGGATACGAGCAGTACTTC. The encoded protein is CASSSPAGTGYEQYF.